This T cell receptor (beta chain) was recorded in a study of T cells in Graves' hyperthyroidism and ophthalmopathy. Study summary: Before any treatment, at initial diagnosis, peripheral blood was collected.

Looked up from germline, CDR1 is MDHEN and CDR2 is SYDVKM. The CDR3 length is 18 residues. V dropped 5 bases and J dropped 1; count of bases not matched to a gene: 13. RNA transcripts were the template for amplifying TCR beta CDR3 regions. First-round RT-PCR with HTBI primers amplified the TCR CDR3 region. MiXCR was run by TCRdb on the multiplex PCR reads, yielding one entry per CDR3 protein. The repertoire holds some 570,000 distinct CDR3 sequences, about a sixth seen once, with approximately 16% in the top ten. Using around 10 ml of fresh peripheral blood, PBMCs were prepared. This TCR derives from a woman between 18 and 30 years old with Graves' ophthalmopathy. The chain is built from TRBV28 and TRBJ1-5; 8 bases match TRBD1. What was sequenced was blood. CDR3 DNA sequence: TGTGCCAGCAGTGCCCGGACAGGGAAGTTGGGAAGCAATCAGCCCCAGCATTTT. It specifies CASSARTGKLGSNQPQHF.